This T cell receptor beta chain was found in a study of cytomegalovirus exposure and HLA in healthy donors. Study results and limitations: HLA alleles showed associations with approximately 15,000 TCR beta sequences in a later analysis, at a 0.05 false discovery rate. TCR beta V- and J-gene trimming was later associated with a missense DCLRE1C variant. Among TCR sequences, most were rare, though some public TCRs appeared in many donors. Presence/absence analyses supposed approximately even sequencing depth among donors.

J lost 4 bases, V lost 0 bases, and 12 bases had no gene match. The length of the CDR3 is 17 residues. In germline, CDR1 is SGHDT, CDR2 YYEEEE. Both 60 Vbeta primers and 13 Jbeta primers went into the PCR. Assay: immunoSEQ multiplex PCR; the TCRdb copy retains only in-frame clones and omits some. This sample contains 130,000 or so clones. Comment on this clone: Its antigen is undetermined.

The sample consisted of PBMCs. The chain uses TRBV5-6 and TRBJ2-5; 7 bases fit TRBD2. The TCR comes from a woman aged 40 to 50 in good health and CMV-seropositive. The CDR3 DNA sequence: TGTGCCAGCAGCTTGGGACTAAGCGGGACCCTTCGAGAGACCCAGTACTTC. Translated: CASSLGLSGTLRETQYF.